The TCR beta chain under discussion was sequenced for a study of shared clonotypes between healthy human individuals. The germline V gene has CDR1 PRHDT and CDR2 FYEKMQ (reference sequence). The CDR3 sequence is 16 residues long. V lost 0 bases to trimming and J lost 4 bases; unmatched junction nucleotides: 7. Note on this clone: The antigen remains unidentified.

Study-level points and caveats: Among the subsets, naive ones generally showed larger estimated richness than memory ones.

CD8 cells classed as naive were CD45RO-negative and positively selected for CCR7, excluding terminally differentiated effector memory CD45RA+ cells. Study processing details: ImmunoSEQ output lacked quality scores and full-length reads, limiting matched filtering. Clones were sequenced by immunoSEQ multiplex PCR, and TCRdb holds only the in-frame ones, with some missing. V and J calls and clone size are copied from that table; D and trimming were computed from the DNA. The sample lists some 2.1 million clones; 80% to 95% were seen once. Material for sequencing was naive CD8+ T cells from PBMCs. This TCR derives from a man between 18 and 29 years old in good health. Some clones in this sample may be carry-over from other donors' samples. The chain carries TRBV13 and TRBJ2-5; TRBD1 aligns across 8 bases. CDR3 protein: CASSLGRQGLGETQYF. CDR3 nucleotide sequence: TGTGCCAGCAGCTTAGGTCGACAGGGGTTGGGAGAGACCCAGTACTTC.